These 28 T cell receptor beta chains were all obtained from the same sample, sequenced in a study of T-cell reconstitution after alpha-beta-depleted transplantation in children. Library preparation (for TCRbeta) was performed with unique molecular identifiers. MiXCR was run by TCRdb on the PCR reads, yielding one entry per CDR3 protein. The data contain about 590,000 distinct CDR3 sequences, over 10% of them singletons. Sequenced material: PBMCs, mostly from graft donor cells, taken 360 days after TCRalphabeta/CD19-depleted stem cell transplant. The receptors originated from a male patient younger than 18 who had a stem cell transplant for acute myeloid leukemia, so the T cells may come from the graft donor.

V is TRBV9 and J is TRBJ2-1, with 9 bases lining up with TRBD2. This CDR3 is built from 17 residues. The V gene end was trimmed by 0 bases and the J gene end by 8 bases; junction bases not matched to a gene: 12. Germline V CDR1 and CDR2: SGDLS, YYNGEE. The CDR3 DNA reads as TGTGCCAGCAGCGTAGGTCTAGCGGGAAGGTTTCTCGATGAGCAGTTCTTC. Protein: CASSVGLAGRFLDEQFF.

This clonotype was seen a few times. V and J are TRBV5-1 and TRBJ1-6; 11 nucleotides match TRBD1. V trimming: 4 bases; J trimming: 5 bases; junction bases outside the gene matches: 5. The CDR3 consists of 16 residues. CDR1 SGHRS and CDR2 YFSETQ come from the germline V gene. For the CDR3, the DNA is TGCGCCAGCAGCCCGGGGACAGGGGGTGATAATTCACCCCTCCACTTT. Its translation is CASSPGTGGDNSPLHF.

The V call is TRBV2, the J call TRBJ1-1, with 9 bases aligning to TRBD1. With V trimmed by 6 bases and J by 5 bases, 4 bases remained unmatched. Germline V gene sequence: CDR1 SNHLY, CDR2 FYNNEI. The CDR3 runs to 13 residues. In DNA, the CDR3 is TGTGCCAGCAGGTCGGACAGGGGAACTGAAGCTTTCTTT. Encoded protein: CASRSDRGTEAFF.

The J gene is TRBJ2-7, the V gene TRBV21-1; the DNA was not compared with TRBD1, the D call given in the table. TRBV21-1 is a documented pseudogene. The CDR3 sequence is 15 residues long. CDR3 DNA: TGTGCCAGCAGCGCTGACCGGGACAGCCCAGACGAGCAGTACTTC. Amino acid sequence: CASSADRDSPDEQYF.

This clonotype has a handful of counts. The DNA for the CDR3 is TGTGCCAGCAGTCTGTCGGGGGGCACGGAGACCCAGTACTTC. This codes for CASSLSGGTETQYF. This rearrangement joins TRBV12-3 or TRBV12-4 to TRBJ2-5; D possibly corresponds to TRBD2 (7 bases). Trimming took 5 bases from V and 5 from J, leaving 15 bases between them. CDR3 length: 14 residues.

This rearrangement joins TRBV20-1 to TRBJ2-3, with 7 positions matching TRBD1. This CDR3 is 15 amino acids long. Per the germline V gene, CDR1 is DFQATT and CDR2 is SNEGSKA (reference sequence). Trimming removed 3 bases from V and 2 bases from J; junction bases left unmatched: 8. The CDR3 DNA sequence: TGCAGTGCTAGGACCCCCGGGACAGTCACAGATACGCAGTATTTT. Translated, it gives CSARTPGTVTDTQYF.

This clonotype was picked up a small number of times. The chain uses TRBV15 and TRBJ2-3, with 7 bases aligning to TRBD2. The CDR3 is made up of 15 amino acids. Germline V gene lookup returns CDR1 LNHNV and CDR2 YYDKDF (reference sequence). V gave up 7 bases and J gave up 3 bases; unmatched junction bases: 10. This chain's CDR3 is CATTRTSEWTDTQYF. The CDR3 DNA is TGTGCCACCACTAGAACTAGCGAGTGGACAGATACGCAGTATTTT.

This clonotype was picked up many times. This rearrangement joins TRBV15 to TRBJ2-1, with a weak D call TRBD1 (5 bases). Germline CDR1 is LNHNV and CDR2 is YYDKDF (reference sequence). V was pared by 0 bases and J by 5 bases, with 17 bases between. The CDR3 consists of 17 residues. The CDR3 loop reads CATSRDLWSRADNEQFF. Here the CDR3 DNA reads TGTGCCACCAGCAGAGATCTATGGAGCAGGGCCGACAATGAGCAGTTCTTC.

J is TRBJ2-1 and V is TRBV7-8, with 7 bases lining up with TRBD2. The CDR3 has 16 residues. CDR1 is SGHVS, CDR2 FQNEAQ, per germline. V lost 3 bases, J lost 4 bases, and 9 bases stayed unmatched. The CDR3 DNA follows: TGTGCCAGCAGCTTTGGGCTAGCGGTACTTTACAATGAGCAGTTCTTC. Its translation is CASSFGLAVLYNEQFF. The full variable domain, its missing parts supplied by reference TRBV7-8 and TRBJ2-1, is GAGVSQSPRYKVAKRGQDVALRCDPISGHVSLFWYQQALGQGPEFLTYFQNEAQLDKSGLPSDRFFAERPEGSVSTLKIQRTQQEDSAVYLCASSFGLAVLYNEQFFGPGTRLTVL.

This clonotype was detected ten times or more. J is TRBJ2-5 and V is TRBV29-1, with 10 bases aligning to TRBD2. CDR1 and CDR2 from the germline V gene are SQVTM and ANQGSEA. With V trimmed by 8 bases and J by 3 bases, 9 bases remained unmatched. The CDR3 has 14 amino acids. The CDR3 sequence: CSTASGSWEETQYF. DNA of the CDR3: TGCAGCACCGCTAGCGGGAGCTGGGAAGAGACCCAGTACTTC.

The gene calls are TRBV9 and TRBJ2-7; D may be TRBD2 (6 bases). This CDR3 spans 16 amino acids. The germline CDR1 and CDR2 sequences are SGDLS and YYNGEE. V lost 0 bases and J lost 4, with 17 bases in between. CDR3 nucleotides: TGTGCCAGCAGCGTAGGCCGGACGGGAGTAGGATACGAGCAGTACTTC. It codes for CASSVGRTGVGYEQYF.

This clonotype appeared many times. The CDR3: CASGREPGYTF. The DNA of the CDR3 is TGTGCCAGCGGCAGGGAGCCTGGCTACACCTTC. J is TRBJ1-2 and V is TRBV6-5; maybe TRBD1 (5 bases). The V end lost 8 bases, the J end lost 7 bases, and 11 bases lay between the germline ends. Looked up from germline, CDR1 is MNHEY and CDR2 is SVGAGI. The CDR3 spans 11 residues.

The chain is built from TRBV12-3 or TRBV12-4 and TRBJ1-5, with D uncertain. The length of the CDR3 is 15 residues. Between the trimmed V and J ends, which lost 1 base and 0 bases, there was a span of 7 bases. As DNA, the CDR3 is TGTGCCAGCAGTTTAGGGCGGACTAGCAATCAGCCCCAGCATTTT. Protein: CASSLGRTSNQPQHF.

The CDR3 bases are TGTGCCAGTAGCGTAGTGCTAGGGACCTACGAGCAGTACTTC. Protein product: CASSVVLGTYEQYF. The chain employs TRBV19 and TRBJ2-7; D is ambiguous. Per germline, CDR1 LNHDA and CDR2 SQIVND (reference sequence). The CDR3 length is 14 residues. Trimming left V 6 bases short and J 2 bases short, with 14 bases between.

This clonotype was picked up many times. The chain recombines TRBV12-3 or TRBV12-4 with TRBJ2-3; 13 positions agree with TRBD2. The CDR3 consists of 17 residues. With V trimmed by 5 bases and J by 4 bases, 9 bases remained unmatched. The CDR3 DNA sequence: TGTGCCAGCAGTCCCCTACTAGCGGGAGGGGGGGCAGATACGCAGTATTTT. It codes for CASSPLLAGGGADTQYF.

This clonotype was observed a few times. This sequence joins TRBV5-1 and TRBJ2-3; TRBD1 agrees at 11 bases. The germline V gene has CDR1 SGHRS and CDR2 YFSETQ. The trim removed 4 bases at V and 8 bases at J, leaving 12 bases unmatched. CDR3 length: 16 amino acids. DNA for the CDR3: TGCGCCAGCAGCACCGGACAGGGGGCGCGACCTGGTACGCAGTATTTT. Its translation is CASSTGQGARPGTQYF.

The chain couples TRBV7-2 to TRBJ2-1; 8 nucleotides agree with TRBD2. Germline V CDR1 and CDR2: SGHTA, FQGNSA. The CDR3 sequence is 16 residues long. V was clipped by 1 base and J by 7 bases; unmatched bases: 9. CDR3 in amino acids: CASSLGPGSGRNEQFF. DNA for the CDR3: TGTGCCAGCAGCTTAGGCCCCGGGAGCGGGAGAAATGAGCAGTTCTTC.

A few counts support this clonotype. The chain is built from TRBV28 and TRBJ2-7; no definite D call. CDR3 length equals 12 residues. The germline V gene encodes CDR1 MDHEN and CDR2 SYDVKM. Between the trimmed V and J ends, which lost 5 bases and 6 bases, there was a span of 11 bases. In DNA form, the CDR3 reads TGTGCCAGCAGTCCGGCAGGAATCGAGCAGTACTTC. This sequence encodes CASSPAGIEQYF.

V is TRBV7-6 and J is TRBJ2-3; 10 bases line up with TRBD2. The CDR3 consists of 17 residues. V trimming: 5 bases; J trimming: 4 bases; junction bases outside the gene matches: 12. Germline V gene data show CDR1 as SGHVS and CDR2 as FNYEAQ. DNA for the CDR3: TGTGCCAGCAGCCCCCGGACTAGCGGAGAGGCCCCAGATACGCAGTATTTT. Residues: CASSPRTSGEAPDTQYF.

V is TRBV6-5 and J is TRBJ1-5; 9 bases are shared with TRBD1. The CDR3 is 15 residues long. Germline CDR1 reads MNHEY; CDR2 reads SVGAGI. V shed 2 bases, J shed 7 bases, and the junction held 6 bases outside the gene matches. The CDR3 DNA reads as TGTGCCAGCAGTTACGACAGGGGGGGGAAACAGCCCCAGCATTTT. Translating gives CASSYDRGGKQPQHF.

The table lists this clonotype with a few counts. The chain joins TRBV20-1 to TRBJ1-6, with D possibly being TRBD1 (5 bases). V shed 3 bases and J shed 11 bases, with 8 bases lying between them. The CDR3 totals 11 residues. Germline CDR1 and CDR2: DFQATT and SNEGSKA (reference sequence). The CDR3 loop is CSASRDPPLHF. Here the CDR3 DNA reads TGCAGTGCTAGCAGGGATCCACCCCTCCACTTT.

The chain employs TRBV6-2 or TRBV6-3 and TRBJ2-3, with D tentatively TRBD1 or TRBD2 (5 bases each). The CDR3 totals 16 residues. V was cut by 0 bases and J by 1 base, with 11 bases left in between. The germline V gene has CDR1 MNHEY and CDR2 SVGEGT. This chain's CDR3 is CASSYSPGPRTDTQYF. The CDR3 nucleotides are TGTGCCAGCAGTTACTCCCCGGGACCCCGCACAGATACGCAGTATTTT.

This clonotype was observed at least ten times. This chain links TRBV28 with TRBJ2-5; no clear D gene. Germline values: CDR1 MDHEN, CDR2 SYDVKM. The CDR3 totals 13 residues. The V end was cut by 9 bases, the J end by 0 bases, with 11 bases between. CDR3 in amino acids: CAREWPDQETQYF. The CDR3 DNA reads as TGTGCCAGGGAATGGCCAGACCAAGAGACCCAGTACTTC.

The chain is built from TRBV30 and TRBJ1-2; D unclear. V lost 1 base and J lost 0, with 6 bases in between. Germline V gene sequence: CDR1 GTSNPN, CDR2 SVGIG (reference sequence). The CDR3 runs 13 residues. The CDR3 region has the DNA TGTGCCTGGAGTGGAGGATCTAACTATGGCTACACCTTC. This codes for CAWSGGSNYGYTF.

The genes are TRBV4-3 and TRBJ1-1, with 7 nucleotides matching TRBD1. CDR3 length equals 17 residues. With V trimmed by 0 bases and J by 1 base, 8 bases remained unmatched. Germline V gene data show CDR1 as LGHNA and CDR2 as YSLEER. CDR3 amino acids: CASSQDLRGLWNTEAFF. CDR3 DNA sequence: TGCGCCAGCAGCCAAGATTTGAGGGGGCTCTGGAACACTGAAGCTTTCTTT.

The J gene is TRBJ2-1, the V gene TRBV7-2, with a possible D match to TRBD2 (6 bases). Trimming pared 5 bases from V and 6 bases from J, leaving 14 bases between. Germline values: CDR1 SGHTA, CDR2 FQGNSA. The CDR3 covers 14 residues. CDR3 in DNA: TGTGCCAGCAGCCCGGGACTTCCGCCCAATGAGCAGTTCTTC. It specifies CASSPGLPPNEQFF.

This clonotype was seen ten or more times. V and J are TRBV29-1 and TRBJ2-7; 7 bases agree with TRBD1. Trimming cost V 4 bases and J 5 bases; bases outside gene matches: 17. Germline assignment: CDR1 SQVTM and CDR2 ANQGSEA. The CDR3 is 16 amino acids. The CDR3 DNA follows: TGCAGCGTTGGCCTCCCCCGGGACAGAATCGGCGACGAGCAGTACTTC. It translates to CSVGLPRDRIGDEQYF.

The V gene is TRBV20-1, the J gene TRBJ2-7; D perhaps matches TRBD1 (7 bases). CDR3 length equals 13 residues. With 5 bases removed from V and 4 bases from J, the gap between germline ends came to 15 bases. Looked up from germline, CDR1 is DFQATT and CDR2 is SNEGSKA (reference sequence). CDR3 in amino acids: CSADQGGSYEQYF. In DNA form, the CDR3 reads TGCAGTGCTGATCAGGGGGGTAGTTACGAGCAGTACTTC.